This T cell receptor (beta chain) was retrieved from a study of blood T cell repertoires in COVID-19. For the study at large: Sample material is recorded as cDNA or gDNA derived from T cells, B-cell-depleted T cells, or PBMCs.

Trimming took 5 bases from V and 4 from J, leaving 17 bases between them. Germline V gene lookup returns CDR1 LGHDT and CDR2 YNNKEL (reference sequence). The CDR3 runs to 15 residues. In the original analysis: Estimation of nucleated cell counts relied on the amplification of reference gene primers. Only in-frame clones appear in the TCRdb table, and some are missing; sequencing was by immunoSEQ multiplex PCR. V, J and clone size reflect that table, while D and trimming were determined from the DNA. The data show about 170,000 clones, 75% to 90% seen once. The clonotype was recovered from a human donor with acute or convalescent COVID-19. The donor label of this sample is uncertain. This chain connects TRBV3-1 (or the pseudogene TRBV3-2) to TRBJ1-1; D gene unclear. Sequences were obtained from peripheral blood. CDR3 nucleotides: TGTGCCAGCAGCTCTTTTGCGGGGTCGGGCACTGAAGCTTTCTTT. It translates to CASSSFAGSGTEAFF.